The entry that follows covers one T cell receptor beta chain sequence. Trimming at V came to 6 bases and at J to 6 bases, leaving 8 bases not matched to a gene. Germline lookup yields CDR1 MNHEY and CDR2 SMNVEV (reference sequence). This CDR3 spans 14 amino acids. These data come from a study of blood T cell repertoires in COVID-19. Study-wide context: Both acute and convalescent COVID-19 samples were obtained from the United States, Italy and Spain. From T cells, B-cell-depleted T cells, or PBMCs came the material, which was cDNA or gDNA.

Study processing details: Reference gene primer amplification gave nucleated cell count estimates. Generated by immunoSEQ multiplex PCR, the TCRdb table keeps only in-frame clones and is missing some. That table furnishes V, J and clone size, whereas the DNA furnished D and trimming. There are 50,000 to 60,000 clones in the sample; roughly 85% occur only once, and roughly 6.4% lies in the top ten. The rearrangement links TRBV27 to TRBJ2-7, with TRBD1 identical over 10 bases. This clonotype was sampled from a human donor in a cohort sampled during active or convalescent COVID-19. Input material: peripheral blood. The CDR3 loop reads CASRIEGQGSEQYF. DNA of the CDR3: TGTGCCAGCAGGATTGAGGGACAGGGGAGCGAGCAGTACTTC.